The 19 T cell receptor beta chains below come from one sample, sequenced in a study of early T cells in non-severe SARS-CoV-2 infection. TCRdb passed the 5' RACE reads through MiXCR, listing each CDR3 protein once. The sample comprises more than 80,000 distinct CDR3 sequences, approximately 16% of which are singletons, and around 1.3% rests with the top ten. Sequencing input: whole blood. Source of these receptors: an adult who was a healthcare worker with PCR-confirmed SARS-CoV-2 infection or an uninfected control (not recorded which).

The CDR3 here is CASSLDLGTANTGELFF. The CDR3 coding sequence is TGCGCCAGCAGCCTGGACCTCGGGACAGCCAACACCGGGGAGCTGTTTTTT. The chain recombines TRBV5-1 with TRBJ2-2, with 7 bases matching TRBD1. With V trimmed by 4 bases and J by 2 bases, 11 bases remained unmatched. This CDR3 has 17 amino acids. The V gene's germline CDR1 is SGHRS and CDR2 YFSETQ.

V and J are TRBV7-2 and TRBJ1-1, with 8 bases that match TRBD1. The V segment lost 6 bases and the J segment 1 base; nucleotides outside the gene matches: 4. The CDR3 is made up of 14 amino acids. Germline V gives CDR1 SGHTA, CDR2 FQGNSA. CDR3 coding DNA: TGTGCCAGCAGGACAGGGGAATGGAACACTGAAGCTTTCTTT. Translation: CASRTGEWNTEAFF.

J is TRBJ2-7 and V is TRBV18; 9 bases line up with TRBD1. In germline, CDR1 is KGHSH, CDR2 LQKENI. The V segment lost 5 bases and the J segment 4 bases; nucleotides outside the gene matches: 12. The CDR3 consists of 16 residues. DNA of the CDR3: TGTGCCAGCTCAGGTAACAAGGACAGGGGAGATTACGAGCAGTACTTC. It specifies CASSGNKDRGDYEQYF.

This chain joins TRBV28 and TRBJ1-4; 9 positions match TRBD1. This CDR3 has 17 residues. CDR1 and CDR2 from the germline V gene are MDHEN and SYDVKM. V shed 4 bases and J 0 bases; nucleotides not matched to a gene: 6. The CDR3 DNA sequence: TGTGCCAGCAGTTCATTACGACAGGGGGCAACTAATGAAAAACTGTTTTTT. Its protein is CASSSLRQGATNEKLFF.

This clonotype turned up a few times. This rearrangement joins TRBV3-1 to TRBJ2-3, with a tentative D call TRBD2 (6 bases). V lost 0 bases and J 2 bases, leaving 15 bases between the germline ends. The CDR3 is made up of 17 amino acids. Per germline, CDR1 LGHDT and CDR2 YNNKEL (reference sequence). CDR3 nucleotides: TGTGCCAGCAGCCAAGATAAAGCGGGCCTCAACACAGATACGCAGTATTTT. This gives the protein CASSQDKAGLNTDTQYF.

This clonotype was seen ten or more times. The gene calls are TRBV20-1 and TRBJ1-1; possibly TRBD1 for D (5 bases). CDR1 is DFQATT and CDR2 is SNEGSKA in the germline V gene (reference sequence). Between the trimmed V and J ends, which lost 8 bases and 1 base, there was a span of 14 bases. The CDR3 totals 13 residues. The CDR3 spells CSPSRVRNTEAFF. In DNA form, the CDR3 reads TGCAGTCCATCCAGGGTACGGAACACTGAAGCTTTCTTT.

This clonotype was observed a handful of times. This chain uses TRBV20-1 with TRBJ2-3; weak D call: TRBD1 (5 bases). The CDR3 has 16 residues. Germline V CDR1 and CDR2: DFQATT, SNEGSKA (reference sequence). V dropped 6 bases and J dropped 1 base, with 20 bases sitting between them. CDR3 bases: TGCAGTGCCAAGCTGTTGACTCCCAGGGGCACAGATACGCAGTATTTT. This encodes CSAKLLTPRGTDTQYF.

This clonotype has just a few counts. The chain couples TRBV27 to TRBJ2-1; 9 bases are a match to TRBD2. The germline V gene encodes CDR1 MNHEY and CDR2 SMNVEV (reference sequence). The V gene end was trimmed by 1 base and the J gene end by 3 bases; junction bases not matched to a gene: 4. The CDR3 covers 16 residues. CDR3 DNA: TGTGCCAGCAGTTTATTGCCTAGCGGGGTCTACAATGAGCAGTTCTTC. This encodes CASSLLPSGVYNEQFF.

This clonotype was seen repeatedly, ten times or more. The rearrangement uses TRBV12-3 or TRBV12-4 and TRBJ2-3; perhaps TRBD2 as D (6 bases). CDR3 length equals 18 residues. Between the trimmed V and J ends, which lost 2 bases and 1 base, there was a span of 19 bases. CDR3 region: CASSLFLLSGSRTDTQYF. The CDR3 DNA sequence: TGTGCCAGCAGTTTATTTCTACTTAGCGGTTCCCGCACAGATACGCAGTATTTT.

In its sample, this clonotype was seen many times. V is TRBV20-1 and J is TRBJ2-1, with TRBD2 matching 11 bases. Trimming cost V 1 base and J 6 bases; bases outside gene matches: 11. The CDR3 consists of 17 residues. The germline CDR1 and CDR2 sequences are DFQATT and SNEGSKA (reference sequence). The DNA of the CDR3 is TGCAGTGCTAGAGTCCCGGGTAGCGGGAGGGCCGGCAATGAGCAGTTCTTC. This encodes CSARVPGSGRAGNEQFF.

In this sample, this clonotype turned up a few times. The rearrangement joins TRBV11-2 to TRBJ2-3; D is perhaps TRBD1 (6 bases). The CDR3 contains 11 residues. V lost 5 bases and J 6 bases, leaving 6 bases between the germline ends. The germline V gene has CDR1 SGHAT and CDR2 FQNNGV. In DNA, the CDR3 is TGTGCCAGCAGCCAGGGGGATACGCAGTATTTT. This encodes CASSQGDTQYF.

This clonotype has a count of ten or more. The chain links TRBV6-4 to TRBJ2-3; 9 nucleotides align to TRBD1. Germline V lookup: CDR1 MRHNA, CDR2 SNTAGT. This CDR3 is built from 15 residues. The V and J ends lost 6 bases and 4 bases, in that order; junction bases with no gene match: 8. The CDR3: CASSPTGGGADTQYF. DNA for the CDR3: TGTGCCAGCAGCCCGACAGGGGGAGGAGCAGATACGCAGTATTTT.

The chain recombines TRBV29-1 with TRBJ1-2; unclear D gene. The CDR3 sequence is 11 residues long. CDR1 is SQVTM, CDR2 ANQGSEA, per germline. V shed 4 bases and J shed 6 bases, with 9 bases lying between them. The CDR3 spells CSVVSRDGYTF. For the CDR3, the DNA is TGCAGCGTTGTTTCTCGGGATGGCTACACCTTC.

The chain uses TRBV7-8 and TRBJ2-2; 9 positions agree with TRBD1. J gave up 4 bases and V 3 bases, and 3 bases lay outside the gene matches. Germline V gene lookup returns CDR1 SGHVS and CDR2 FQNEAQ. The length of the CDR3 is 15 residues. The DNA for the CDR3 is TGTGCCAGCAGCTTGCGGACAGGGGTCACCGGGGAGCTGTTTTTT. This encodes CASSLRTGVTGELFF.

This clonotype was picked up a small number of times. This chain links TRBV6-5 with TRBJ2-2, with D perhaps being TRBD1 or TRBD2 (5 bases each). CDR1 is MNHEY, CDR2 SVGAGI, per germline. The CDR3 consists of 13 residues. Trimming stripped 7 bases from V and 3 bases from J, with 9 bases between. CDR3 in DNA: TGTGCCAGCATGTGGGGGTACACCGGGGAGCTGTTTTTT. This encodes CASMWGYTGELFF.

This sequence joins TRBV29-1 and TRBJ1-1; no clear D gene. CDR1 is SQVTM, CDR2 ANQGSEA, per germline. This CDR3 comprises 13 residues. V was cut by 1 base and J by 4 bases, with 10 bases left in between. The CDR3 region is CSVEGEGGTEAFF. As DNA, the CDR3 is TGCAGCGTTGAAGGGGAGGGTGGCACTGAAGCTTTCTTT. The whole variable domain, remainder taken from reference TRBV29-1 and TRBJ1-1, is SAVISQKPSRDICQRGTSLTIQCQVDSQVTMMFWYRQQPGQSLTLIATANQGSEATYESGFVIDKFPISRPNLTFSTLTVSNMSPEDSSIYLCSVEGEGGTEAFFGQGTRLTVV.

The sample holds a few counts of this clonotype. The rearrangement uses TRBV9 and TRBJ1-2; 7 bases line up with TRBD1. Germline trimming cut 4 bases from V and 3 bases from J; bases unmatched to any gene: 6. CDR3 length equals 14 residues. The germline V gene has CDR1 SGDLS and CDR2 YYNGEE. CDR3 sequence (DNA): TGTGCCAGCAGCTCGCCCGGGACAGACTATGGCTACACCTTC. Amino acid sequence: CASSSPGTDYGYTF.

This clonotype was detected only a few times. The rearrangement uses TRBV28 and TRBJ2-7; the D is unclear. The CDR3 has 13 amino acids. The germline V gene has CDR1 MDHEN and CDR2 SYDVKM. The germline V and J ends were trimmed by 6 bases and 6 bases, with 15 bases remaining between them. The CDR3 sequence is CASSPIVWGEQYF. As DNA, the CDR3 is TGTGCCAGCAGCCCAATTGTTTGGGGCGAGCAGTACTTC.

This clonotype appeared many times. The V gene is TRBV27, the J gene TRBJ2-7; maybe TRBD2 (6 bases). The germline V gene has CDR1 MNHEY and CDR2 SMNVEV (reference sequence). V was pared by 5 bases and J by 5 bases, with 25 bases between. The CDR3 totals 17 residues. CDR3 region: CASSPRSSGGVLHEQYF. CDR3 DNA sequence: TGTGCCAGCAGTCCCCGTAGTAGCGGAGGGGTACTCCACGAGCAGTACTTC.